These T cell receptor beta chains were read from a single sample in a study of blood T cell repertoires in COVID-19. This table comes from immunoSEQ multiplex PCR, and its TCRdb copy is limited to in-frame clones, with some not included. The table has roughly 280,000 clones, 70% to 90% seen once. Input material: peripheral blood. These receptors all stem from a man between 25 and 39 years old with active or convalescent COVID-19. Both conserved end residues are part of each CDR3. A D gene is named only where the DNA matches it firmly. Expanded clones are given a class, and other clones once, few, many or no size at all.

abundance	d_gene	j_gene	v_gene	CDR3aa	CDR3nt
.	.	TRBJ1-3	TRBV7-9	CASSLVSISGNTIYF	TGTGCCAGCAGCTTAGTTTCTATCTCTGGAAACACCATATATTTT
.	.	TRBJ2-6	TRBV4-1	CASSQGWGSSGANVLTF	TGCGCCAGCAGCCAAGGCTGGGGCAGTTCCGGGGCCAACGTCCTGACTTTC
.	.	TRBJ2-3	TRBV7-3	CASSLFGGDTQYF	TGTGCCAGCAGCTTATTCGGGGGAGATACGCAGTATTTT
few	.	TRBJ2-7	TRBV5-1	CASSLDGRSYEQYF	TGCGCCAGCAGCTTGGATGGCAGATCCTACGAGCAGTACTTC
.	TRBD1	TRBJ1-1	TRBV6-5	CASSLPGTGGTEAFF	TGTGCCAGCAGCCTCCCCGGGACAGGGGGCACTGAAGCTTTCTTT
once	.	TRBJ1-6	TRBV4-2	CASSQGVGGGTYNSPLHF	TGTGCCAGCAGCCAAGGTGTGGGGGGTGGGACCTATAATTCACCCCTCCACTTT
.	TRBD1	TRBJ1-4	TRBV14	CASSTQTGGRSEKLFF	TGTGCCAGCAGCACTCAGACAGGGGGAAGATCTGAAAAACTGTTTTTT
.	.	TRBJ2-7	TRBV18	CASSLETGLILEQYF	TGTGCCAGCTCACTAGAGACAGGCCTAATCCTGGAGCAGTACTTC
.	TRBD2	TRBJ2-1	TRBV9	CASSPSLAGGQNEQFF	TGTGCCAGCAGCCCGTCGCTAGCGGGGGGCCAGAATGAGCAGTTCTTC
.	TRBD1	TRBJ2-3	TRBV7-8	CASSLWPGTGGTDTQYF	TGTGCCAGCAGCTTATGGCCGGGGACAGGGGGTACAGATACGCAGTATTTT
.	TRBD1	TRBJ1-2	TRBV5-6	CASSGDRGTGYTF	TGTGCCAGCAGCGGAGACAGGGGAACTGGCTACACCTTC
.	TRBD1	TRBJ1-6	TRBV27	CASRVGQGSPLHF	TGTGCCAGCCGTGTCGGACAGGGGTCACCCCTCCACTTT
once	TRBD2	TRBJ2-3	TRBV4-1	CASSQDLPPSGGFRDTQYF	TGCGCCAGCAGCCAAGATCTCCCTCCTAGCGGGGGATTTAGAGATACGCAGTATTTT
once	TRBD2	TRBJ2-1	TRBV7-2	CASSARLGGGSNEQFF	TGTGCCAGCAGCGCACGCCTCGGCGGGGGGTCGAATGAGCAGTTCTTC
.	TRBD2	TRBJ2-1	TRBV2	CASSEPRRGGQGEQFF	TGTGCCAGCAGTGAACCGCGACGGGGGGGCCAGGGCGAGCAGTTCTTC
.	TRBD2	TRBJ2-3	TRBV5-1	CASSFGLAGGLLSTDTQYF	TGCGCCAGCAGCTTCGGACTAGCGGGGGGGCTTCTGAGCACAGATACGCAGTATTTT
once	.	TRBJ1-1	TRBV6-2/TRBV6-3	CASSPPWGGRRTEAFF	TGTGCCAGCAGTCCCCCGTGGGGGGGGCGCCGAACTGAAGCTTTCTTT
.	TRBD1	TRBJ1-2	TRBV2	CASSERGGTGLYYGYTF	TGTGCCAGCAGCGAACGGGGCGGGACAGGGTTATATTATGGCTACACCTTC
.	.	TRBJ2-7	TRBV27	CASSTAGTGFYEQYF	TGTGCCAGCAGTACCGCCGGGACTGGATTCTACGAGCAGTACTTC
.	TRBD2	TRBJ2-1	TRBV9	CASSPRTSGDWDNEQFF	TGTGCCAGCAGCCCACGGACTAGCGGGGACTGGGACAATGAGCAGTTCTTC
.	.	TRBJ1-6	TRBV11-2	CASLKSGPGHPNNSPLHF	TGTGCCAGCCTTAAATCGGGTCCGGGACACCCTAATAATTCACCCCTCCACTTT
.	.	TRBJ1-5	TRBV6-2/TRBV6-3	CASSYLTGREPQHF	TGTGCCAGCAGTTACTTGACAGGCCGGGAACCCCAGCATTTT
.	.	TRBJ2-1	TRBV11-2	CASSPNSGSYNEQFF	TGTGCCAGCAGCCCCAATAGCGGTTCCTACAATGAGCAGTTCTTC
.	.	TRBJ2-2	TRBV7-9	CASIDLQGTGELFF	TGTGCCAGCATCGACCTTCAGGGGACCGGGGAGCTGTTTTTT
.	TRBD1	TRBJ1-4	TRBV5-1	CASSPSTGGGEKLFF	TGCGCCAGCTCACCGTCGACAGGGGGCGGCGAAAAACTGTTTTTT
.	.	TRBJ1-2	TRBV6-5	CASSSPRTVSYGYTF	TGTGCCAGCAGTTCCCCTAGGACAGTTTCCTATGGCTACACCTTC
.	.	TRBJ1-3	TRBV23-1	CASEQEITGNTIYF	TGCGCCAGCGAACAGGAGATTACTGGAAACACCATATATTTT
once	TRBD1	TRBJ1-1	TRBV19	CASSSQVGQDMNTEAFF	TGTGCCAGTAGTTCGCAGGTGGGACAGGATATGAACACTGAAGCTTTCTTT
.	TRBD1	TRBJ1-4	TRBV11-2	CASSLDRGANEKLFF	TGTGCCAGCAGCTTAGACAGGGGGGCTAATGAAAAACTGTTTTTT
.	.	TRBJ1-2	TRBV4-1	CASSQDPTANYGYTF	TGCGCCAGCAGCCAAGACCCGACAGCTAACTATGGCTACACCTTC
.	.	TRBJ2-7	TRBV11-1	CASSPWLGRGHEQYF	TGTGCCAGCAGCCCCTGGTTGGGCAGGGGCCACGAGCAGTACTTC
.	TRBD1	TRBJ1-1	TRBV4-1	CASSQATGGTEAFF	TGCGCCAGCAGCCAGGCCACAGGGGGCACTGAAGCTTTCTTT
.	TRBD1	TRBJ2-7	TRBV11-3	CASSPRDSPYEQYF	TGTGCCAGCAGCCCACGGGACAGCCCCTACGAGCAGTACTTC
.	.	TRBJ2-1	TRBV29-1	CSVAEAATSYNEQFF	TGCAGTGTTGCGGAGGCCGCTACCAGCTACAATGAGCAGTTCTTC
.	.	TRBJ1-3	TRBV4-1	CASEGGSTGNTIYF	TGCGCCAGCGAGGGAGGGTCTACTGGAAACACCATATATTTT
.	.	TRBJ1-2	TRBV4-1	CASSQAANYGYTF	TGCGCCAGCAGCCAAGCAGCTAACTATGGCTACACCTTC
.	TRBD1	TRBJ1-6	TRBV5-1	CASSAQGAGNSPLHF	TGCGCCAGCAGCGCCCAGGGGGCTGGTAATTCACCCCTCCACTTT
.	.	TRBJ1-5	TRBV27	CASSLQGRFRNQPQHF	TGTGCCAGCAGTTTACAGGGCAGGTTCCGCAATCAGCCCCAGCATTTT
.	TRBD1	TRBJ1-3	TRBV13	CASSPTPGGSGNTIYF	TGTGCCAGCAGCCCCACCCCAGGGGGCTCTGGAAACACCATATATTTT
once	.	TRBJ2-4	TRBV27	CASSLLAGLPKNIQYF	TGTGCCAGCAGTTTATTAGCAGGACTTCCCAAAAACATTCAGTACTTC
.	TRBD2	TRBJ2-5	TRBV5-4	CASSSSGGAWETQYF	TGTGCCAGCAGCTCGAGCGGGGGGGCTTGGGAGACCCAGTACTTC
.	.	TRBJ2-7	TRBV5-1	CASSVGLGAYEQYF	TGCGCCAGCAGCGTAGGTCTGGGAGCCTACGAGCAGTACTTC
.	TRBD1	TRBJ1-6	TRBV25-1	CASSPGTAANSPLHF	TGTGCCAGCAGCCCCGGGACAGCAGCAAATTCACCCCTCCACTTT
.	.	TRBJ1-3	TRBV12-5	CASGLYMGHLSGNTIYF	TGTGCTAGTGGACTCTACATGGGACATCTCTCTGGAAACACCATATATTTT
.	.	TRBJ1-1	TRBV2	CASVPVWPTNTEAFF	TGTGCCAGCGTACCCGTTTGGCCAACGAACACTGAAGCTTTCTTT